Listed below are T cell receptor beta chains from one sample, sequenced in a study of PD-1 blockade in classical Hodgkin lymphoma. The data were produced by immunoSEQ multiplex PCR, yet TCRdb's version contains in-frame clones alone and is incomplete. The profile covers 50,000 or so clones, with roughly 90% appearing a single time and approximately 14% taken by the ten largest. Here the sequenced sample was peripheral blood mononuclear cells (PBMCs), taken before the fourth cycle of nivolumab. Receptor source: a human donor with classical Hodgkin lymphoma. Both conserved end residues are part of each CDR3. The order of the fields is V gene, clone size, J gene, D gene, CDR3 protein, CDR3 DNA. D genes are given only for firm matches. Size values are once, few and many counts, or a class for expanded clones, and some rows have none.

>TRBV18|NA|TRBJ1-2|NA
CASSPWGLSNYGYTF
TGTGCCAGCTCACCGTGGGGCCTTTCTAACTATGGCTACACCTTC
>TRBV9|NA|TRBJ2-3|TRBD2
CASSVVVSGGERDTQYF
TGTGCCAGCAGCGTAGTGGTGAGCGGGGGGGAGCGGGACACGCAGTATTTT
>TRBV6-5|NA|TRBJ2-1|NA
CASSYNAGVQFF
TGTGCCAGCAGTTACAACGCAGGGGTGCAGTTCTTC
>TRBV19|once|TRBJ1-2|NA
CASSIPNYVYGYTF
TGTGCCAGTAGTATACCCAACTATGTTTATGGCTACACCTTC
>TRBV21-1|few|TRBJ2-7|NA
CASSKPGGLEQYF
TGTGCCAGCAGCAAACCAGGGGGACTTGAGCAGTACTTC
>TRBV27|NA|TRBJ2-3|TRBD2
CASSLEASGGTQYF
TGTGCCAGCAGTTTAGAGGCTAGCGGGGGGACGCAGTATTTT
>TRBV5-1|NA|TRBJ1-1|TRBD1
CASRNQLTGGAATEAFF
TGCGCCAGCAGAAACCAGTTAACAGGGGGTGCGGCCACTGAAGCTTTCTTT
>TRBV29-1|NA|TRBJ2-7|NA
CSVGTGGTSYEQYF
TGCAGCGTTGGAACTGGAGGGACCTCCTACGAGCAGTACTTC
>TRBV4-1|once|TRBJ2-2|NA
CASSQGLRGTGELFF
TGCGCCAGCAGCCAAGGTTTACGGGGGACCGGGGAGCTGTTTTTT
>TRBV13|NA|TRBJ2-7|NA
CASSPNGLSYEQYF
TGTGCCAGCAGCCCAAACGGACTCTCCTACGAGCAGTACTTC
>TRBV4-1|NA|TRBJ2-7|NA
CASSQELGRVASYEQYF
TGCGCCAGCAGCCAGGAACTTGGGCGGGTGGCCTCCTACGAGCAGTACTTC
>TRBV4-1|NA|TRBJ2-5|NA
CASSHQGIETQYF
TGCGCCAGCAGCCATCAGGGTATCGAGACCCAGTACTTC
>TRBV29-1|once|TRBJ2-1|TRBD2
CSGTSGNNEQFF
TGCAGCGGGACTAGCGGCAACAATGAGCAGTTCTTC
>TRBV2|once|TRBJ1-2|NA
CASSNPTRTQPVGDYGYTF
TGTGCCAGCAGCAACCCAACTCGGACCCAACCAGTCGGAGACTATGGCTACACCTTC
>TRBV29-1|NA|TRBJ1-5|NA
CSVALQAGVGQPQHF
TGCAGCGTTGCGCTCCAGGCAGGGGTCGGTCAGCCCCAGCATTTT
>TRBV27|NA|TRBJ2-7|TRBD2
CASSLPGRVYEQYF
TGTGCCAGCAGTTTGCCAGGGAGGGTCTACGAGCAGTACTTC
>TRBV18|NA|TRBJ2-4|NA
CASSPGAETDIQYF
TGTGCCAGCTCACCAGGGGCAGAAACAGACATTCAGTACTTC
>TRBV11-2|NA|TRBJ2-5|TRBD1
CASSLLGGLETQYF
TGTGCCAGCAGCTTATTAGGGGGCTTAGAGACCCAGTACTTC
>TRBV9|once|TRBJ2-5|NA
CASSVVSTTQETQYF
TGTGCCAGCAGCGTAGTGTCTACTACACAAGAGACCCAGTACTTC
>TRBV27|NA|TRBJ2-7|TRBD2
CASSQREYYGYEQYF
TGTGCCAGCAGCCAGCGGGAGTACTATGGGTACGAGCAGTACTTC
>TRBV7-9|NA|TRBJ2-6|NA
CATPEVLGGANVLTF
TGTGCCACCCCGGAGGTCCTCGGTGGGGCCAACGTCCTGACTTTC
>TRBV28|NA|TRBJ2-1|NA
CASSLDEQFF
TGTGCCAGCAGTTTGGATGAGCAGTTCTTC
>TRBV19|once|TRBJ2-5|NA
CASSIVGRAGAQYF
TGTGCCAGTAGTATAGTCGGACGGGCAGGGGCCCAGTACTTC
>TRBV6-1|NA|TRBJ2-7|NA
CAGRTGALTYEQYF
TGTGCCGGAAGGACGGGAGCCTTAACCTACGAGCAGTACTTC
>TRBV29-1|NA|TRBJ2-6|NA
CSVVGTPDVLTF
TGCAGCGTTGTTGGGACTCCGGACGTCCTGACTTTC
>TRBV4-2|NA|TRBJ2-2|NA
CASSQEPGHTGELFF
TGTGCCAGCAGCCAAGAGCCGGGGCACACCGGGGAGCTGTTTTTT
>TRBV27|NA|TRBJ2-5|TRBD1
CASSPGRGTGGGETQYF
TGTGCCAGCAGTCCGGGCCGAGGGACAGGGGGCGGCGAGACCCAGTACTTC
>TRBV7-3|few|TRBJ2-3|NA
CASSPTVLGHPKGDTQYF
TGTGCCAGCAGCCCTACCGTTTTAGGACACCCCAAGGGGGATACGCAGTATTTT
>TRBV19|NA|TRBJ2-6|NA
CASTLGGANVLTF
TGTGCCAGTACCTTGGGGGGGGCCAACGTCCTGACTTTC
>TRBV6-5|NA|TRBJ2-2|TRBD1
CASRDSTGELFF
TGTGCCAGCCGGGACAGCACCGGGGAGCTGTTTTTT
>TRBV6-5|NA|TRBJ1-3|NA
CASSVTRSGNTIYF
TGTGCCAGCAGCGTGACACGCTCTGGAAACACCATATATTTT
>TRBV7-7|NA|TRBJ2-1|NA
CASSSDWGQHEQFF
TGTGCTAGCAGCTCCGACTGGGGCCAACATGAGCAGTTCTTC
>TRBV9|medium-sized|TRBJ2-1|NA
CASSASGSPNEQFF
TGTGCCAGCAGCGCGAGCGGCAGCCCTAATGAGCAGTTCTTC
>TRBV5-1|NA|TRBJ2-7|NA
CASATAGTSYEQYF
TGCGCCAGCGCCACTGCCGGGACCTCCTACGAGCAGTACTTC
>TRBV10-1|NA|TRBJ2-1|TRBD2
CASSGGGAPYNEQFF
TGCGCCAGCAGTGGGGGGGGAGCCCCCTACAATGAGCAGTTCTTC
>TRBV29-1|NA|TRBJ1-2|NA
CSASREASGGYTF
TGCAGCGCTTCCAGGGAGGCCTCCGGTGGCTACACCTTC
>TRBV9|NA|TRBJ1-4|TRBD1
CASSVQGALNEKLFF
TGTGCCAGCAGCGTACAGGGGGCGCTTAATGAAAAACTGTTTTTT
>TRBV25-1|NA|TRBJ2-5|TRBD2
CASTGLAGGPRQETQYF
TGTGCCAGCACCGGACTAGCGGGAGGGCCGCGTCAAGAGACCCAGTACTTC
>TRBV4-2|NA|TRBJ2-7|NA
CASSQRFLRGRYEQYF
TGTGCCAGCAGCCAGAGATTTCTCAGGGGCAGGTACGAGCAGTACTTC
>TRBV7-3|NA|TRBJ2-1|TRBD2
CASSLIAGPYNEQFF
TGTGCCAGCAGCTTAATAGCGGGCCCCTACAATGAGCAGTTCTTC
>TRBV14|NA|TRBJ2-1|TRBD2
CATIRAGGPTYNEQFF
TGTGCCACCATTAGAGCGGGAGGGCCAACATACAATGAGCAGTTCTTC
>TRBV6-1|NA|TRBJ2-7|NA
CASRNRDTVSSEQYF
TGTGCCAGCCGTAACCGGGACACCGTATCTTCTGAGCAGTACTTC
>TRBV11-2|NA|TRBJ2-5|TRBD1
CASSPMNRGLETQYF
TGTGCCAGCAGCCCTATGAACAGGGGGCTGGAGACCCAGTACTTC
>TRBV7-2|NA|TRBJ1-2|NA
CASSLGPGGLGYTF
TGTGCCAGCAGCTTAGGCCCAGGCGGCTTGGGCTACACCTTC
>TRBV7-2|NA|TRBJ2-2|NA
CASSRIGLVNTGELFF
TGTGCCAGCAGCCGCATCGGGCTAGTCAACACCGGGGAGCTGTTTTTT
>TRBV15|NA|TRBJ1-4|NA
CATSTYTGIEKLFF
TGTGCCACCAGCACTTACACAGGAATCGAAAAACTGTTTTTT
>TRBV27|NA|TRBJ1-2|TRBD1
CASSLSPTKDRDGYTF
TGTGCCAGCAGTTTATCCCCGACAAAGGACAGGGATGGCTACACCTTC
>TRBV10-1|NA|TRBJ2-7|NA
CASSESTDEQYF
TGCGCCAGCAGTGAGTCTACGGACGAGCAGTACTTC
>TRBV19|NA|TRBJ2-3|NA
CASSPPWTPPWADTQYF
TGTGCCAGTAGTCCCCCGTGGACCCCCCCCTGGGCAGATACGCAGTATTTT
>TRBV29-1|few|TRBJ1-1|TRBD1
CSVGRGLDTEAFF
TGCAGCGTTGGAAGGGGGCTCGACACTGAAGCTTTCTTT